This T cell receptor (beta chain) was found in a study of control samples from healthy donors and cancer patients. Data came from immunoSEQ multiplex PCR; TCRdb stores just in-frame clones and leaves some out. The table lists 150,000 to 200,000 clones, roughly 88% of them singletons. This CDR3 comprises 14 residues. CDR1 SNHLY and CDR2 FYNNEI come from the germline V gene. As to this clone: The junction and the germline gene differ at one end; a read error may be behind it.

The TCR sequence derives from a man younger than 30 in good health. This chain joins TRBV2 and TRBJ2-7; D uncertain. Sequenced sample: blood. The CDR3 nucleotides are TGTGCCAGCAGGGAAGACTCTAGCTCCTACGAGCAGTACTTC. Translation: CASREDSSSYEQYF.